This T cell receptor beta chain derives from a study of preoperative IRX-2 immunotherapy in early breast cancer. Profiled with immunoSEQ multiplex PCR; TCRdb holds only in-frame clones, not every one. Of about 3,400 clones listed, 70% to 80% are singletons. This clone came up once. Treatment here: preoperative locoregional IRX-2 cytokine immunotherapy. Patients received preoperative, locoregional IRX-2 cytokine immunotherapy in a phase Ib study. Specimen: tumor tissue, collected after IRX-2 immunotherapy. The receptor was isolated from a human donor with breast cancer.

CDR3 nucleotides: TGCGCCAGCAGTGAGAGTCGCTACAATGAGCAGTTCTTC. The encoded protein is CASSESRYNEQFF. The chain uses TRBV10-2 and TRBJ2-1; D ambiguous. CDR3 length equals 13 residues. Per germline, CDR1 WSHSY and CDR2 SAAADI. Trimming took off 2 bases at V and 3 bases at J, with 5 bases between the two ends.